The present T cell receptor beta chain was sequenced within a study of blood T cell repertoires in COVID-19. Study information: Italy, Spain and the United States were the sources of the convalescent and acute COVID-19 samples. Sample material is recorded as cDNA or gDNA derived from T cells, B-cell-depleted T cells, or PBMCs.

Methods used by the authors: Reference gene primers were amplified, and this amplification served to estimate nucleated cell counts. Clones were sequenced by immunoSEQ multiplex PCR, and TCRdb holds only the in-frame ones, with some missing. That table gives V, J and clone size, and the DNA gave D and trimming. The profile shows 100,000 or so clones, roughly 80% of them singletons. The J segment lost 6 bases and the V segment lost 5 bases, leaving 8 bases of the junction unmatched. The CDR3 runs to 14 residues. In germline, CDR1 is SGHTS, CDR2 YDEGEE. Sequencing was done on a sample of peripheral blood. This chain joins TRBV5-8 and TRBJ1-2, with 9 bases fitting TRBD1. The receptor was isolated from an older man with active or convalescent COVID-19. The CDR3 coding sequence is TGTGCCAGCAGTACGACAGGGGGAGGGAATGGCTACACCTTC. This translates into CASSTTGGGNGYTF.